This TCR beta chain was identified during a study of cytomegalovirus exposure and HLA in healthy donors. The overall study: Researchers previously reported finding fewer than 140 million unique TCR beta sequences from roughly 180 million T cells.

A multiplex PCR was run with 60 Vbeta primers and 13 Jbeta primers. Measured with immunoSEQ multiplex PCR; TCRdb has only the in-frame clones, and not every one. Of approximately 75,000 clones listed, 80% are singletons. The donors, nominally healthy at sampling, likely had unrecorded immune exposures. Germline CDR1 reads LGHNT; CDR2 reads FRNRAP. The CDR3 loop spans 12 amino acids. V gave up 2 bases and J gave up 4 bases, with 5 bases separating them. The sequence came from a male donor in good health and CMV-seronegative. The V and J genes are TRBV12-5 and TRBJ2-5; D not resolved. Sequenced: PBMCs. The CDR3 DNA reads TGTGCTAGTGGTTTGAACTTAGAGACCCAGTACTTC. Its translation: CASGLNLETQYF.